Listed below are T cell receptor beta chains from one sample, sequenced in a study of neurological immune-mediated disorders. TCRdb processed the 5' RACE reads anew with MiXCR; each CDR3 protein has one entry. Among fewer than 35,000 distinct CDR3 sequences listed, over 3% were seen once. The sample consisted of PBMCs. Every receptor here comes from a woman aged 25 to 39 with multiple sclerosis. The CDR3 runs from the conserved cysteine through the conserved F or W. A D gene is named only where the DNA matches it firmly. For some rows the clone size is stated as once, few or many, or as a class when expanded; others skip it.

TRBV5-1	TRBJ1-1	.	.	CASSLGGRDTEAFF	TGCGCCAGCAGCTTGGGGGGTAGAGACACTGAAGCTTTCTTT
TRBV10-3	TRBJ2-7	many	.	CATGSNDYEQYF	TGTGCCACCGGGAGTAACGACTACGAGCAGTACTTC
TRBV5-1	TRBJ2-7	many	TRBD2	CASSYSGRTTYEQYF	TGCGCCAGCAGCTATAGCGGGAGGACAACCTACGAGCAGTACTTC
TRBV28	TRBJ2-7	few	.	CASSPTGGTYEQYF	TGTGCCAGCAGTCCCACGGGGGGCACCTACGAGCAGTACTTC
TRBV5-1	TRBJ2-7	many	TRBD1	CASRWGQGAYEQYF	TGCGCCAGCAGATGGGGACAGGGGGCGTACGAGCAGTACTTC
TRBV7-6	TRBJ2-3	many	TRBD2	CASSLPTSGGSTDTQYF	TGTGCCAGCAGCCTTCCGACTAGCGGGGGGAGCACAGATACGCAGTATTTT
TRBV7-2	TRBJ2-3	many	.	CASSLYGRDTQYF	TGTGCCAGCAGCTTATATGGTCGAGATACGCAGTATTTT
TRBV20-1	TRBJ2-7	many	.	CSARERLVPYEQYF	TGCAGTGCTAGAGAAAGACTAGTACCCTACGAGCAGTACTTC
TRBV12-3/TRBV12-4	TRBJ2-3	many	TRBD2	CASSPRWSGRATDTQYF	TGTGCCAGCAGTCCTAGGTGGAGCGGGAGGGCGACAGATACGCAGTATTTT
TRBV3-1	TRBJ1-5	few	.	CASSLGAGVGQPQNF	TGTGCCAGCAGCCTCGGGGCAGGGGTCGGGCAGCCCCAGAATTTT
TRBV7-2	TRBJ1-5	.	.	CASSLVLDQPQNF	TGTGCCAGCAGCTTGGTACTTGATCAGCCCCAGAATTTT
TRBV12-3/TRBV12-4	TRBJ1-6	many	.	CASSLGGAVDF	TGTGCCAGCAGTTTAGGGGGGGCCGTCGACTTT
TRBV19	TRBJ1-5	few	.	CASSFTVNQPQHF	TGTGCCAGTAGTTTTACTGTCAATCAGCCCCAGCATTTT
TRBV20-1	TRBJ2-3	many	TRBD2	CSAVAGAAGGVDTQYF	TGCAGTGCTGTTGCGGGTGCGGCGGGAGGGGTAGATACGCAGTATTTT
TRBV5-1	TRBJ2-1	many	.	CASSLIAVNNEQFF	TGCGCCAGCAGCCTCATAGCGGTGAACAATGAGCAGTTCTTC
TRBV7-2	TRBJ1-5	.	.	CASSLAGTVSNQPQNF	TGTGCCAGCAGCTTGGCAGGGACCGTAAGCAATCAGCCCCAGAATTTT
TRBV7-8	TRBJ2-3	many	.	CASSSAPKGGGQYF	TGTGCCAGCAGCTCGGCCCCCAAAGGGGGTGGGCAGTATTTT
TRBV12-3/TRBV12-4	TRBJ2-5	many	.	CASSGTRQETQYF	TGTGCCAGCAGCGGGACACGCCAAGAGACCCAGTACTTC
TRBV5-1	TRBJ2-2	many	.	CASSLMAGVGTGELFF	TGCGCCAGCAGCTTGATGGCAGGGGTGGGCACCGGGGAGCTGTTTTTT
TRBV5-1	TRBJ2-7	medium-sized	.	CASSSGLDYEQYF	TGCGCCAGCAGCTCGGGACTCGACTACGAGCAGTACTTC
TRBV7-2	TRBJ2-7	many	TRBD1	CASSLGIGQGGEEQYF	TGTGCCAGCAGCTTAGGGATAGGACAGGGCGGCGAGGAGCAGTACTTC
TRBV20-1	TRBJ2-7	many	.	CSAPYSLTFSEQYF	TGCAGTGCTCCGTACAGCCTAACCTTCTCCGAGCAGTACTTC
TRBV20-1	TRBJ2-2	many	.	CSARPLGNTGELFF	TGCAGTGCTAGGCCACTCGGGAACACCGGGGAGCTGTTTTTT
TRBV5-6	TRBJ2-3	many	.	CASSFDPGLRGTQYF	TGTGCCAGCAGCTTCGATCCGGGCCTAAGGGGTACGCAGTATTTT
TRBV7-9	TRBJ2-3	many	.	CASSPTPATDTQYF	TGTGCCAGCAGTCCCACGCCAGCCACAGATACGCAGTATTTT
TRBV5-1	TRBJ1-1	many	.	CASSLRGDLTEAFF	TGCGCCAGCAGCTTGCGAGGGGACCTCACTGAAGCTTTCTTT
TRBV5-1	TRBJ2-1	many	.	CASSLSVDNNEQFF	TGCGCCAGCAGCTTGAGTGTGGATAACAATGAGCAGTTCTTC
TRBV20-1	TRBJ2-5	many	TRBD2	CSARDTGLGETQYF	TGCAGTGCTAGAGATACCGGACTAGGGGAGACCCAGTACTTC